The rows below give T cell receptor beta chains drawn from one sample of a study of blood T cell dynamics during melanoma immunotherapy. TCRdb keeps only in-frame clones here, not all; method: immunoSEQ multiplex PCR. The sample consists of about 8,400 clones, 75% to 90% of them appearing once. Sequenced material: blood, taken from a patient treated with checkpoint blockade. These receptors were collected from a human donor with melanoma. Each CDR3 is given with its conserved first and last residue. D genes are given only for firm matches. Clone size is not always given. Where it is, it says once, few, many or a class for expanded clones.

V	D	size	J	CDR3	DNA
TRBV5-6	TRBD2	once	TRBJ2-1	CASSLATSGNYNEQFF	TGTGCCAGCAGCTTGGCCACTAGCGGGAACTACAATGAGCAGTTCTTC
TRBV11-2	TRBD2	-	TRBJ2-7	CASSWSGSSYEQYF	TGTGCCAGCAGCTGGAGCGGGAGCTCCTACGAGCAGTACTTC
TRBV15	-	once	TRBJ2-7	CATSREREYEQYF	TGTGCCACCAGCAGAGAGCGGGAATACGAGCAGTACTTC
TRBV7-2	-	-	TRBJ1-2	CASSSSGAGANYGYTF	TGTGCCAGCAGCTCCTCAGGGGCGGGGGCTAACTATGGCTACACCTTC
TRBV6-1	-	-	TRBJ1-2	CASSEDVAGRYGYTF	TGTGCCAGCAGTGAAGATGTGGCAGGCCGCTATGGCTACACCTTC
TRBV5-1	TRBD2	-	TRBJ2-7	CASSLVAGGHEQYF	TGCGCCAGCAGCTTGGTAGCGGGAGGTCACGAGCAGTACTTC
TRBV13	-	-	TRBJ1-1	CASSQRMNTEAFF	TGTGCCAGCAGCCAACGAATGAACACTGAAGCTTTCTTT
TRBV7-8	-	once	TRBJ2-2	CASSLISNTGELFF	TGTGCCAGCAGCTTAATCTCGAACACCGGGGAGCTGTTTTTT
TRBV5-1	TRBD1	-	TRBJ2-7	CASRFGTGSYEQYF	TGCGCCAGCAGATTCGGGACAGGGTCCTACGAGCAGTACTTC
TRBV5-1	-	-	TRBJ1-5	CASSEDGGNQPQHF	TGCGCCAGCAGCGAGGACGGGGGCAATCAGCCCCAGCATTTT
TRBV7-8	TRBD1	-	TRBJ2-7	CASSLRRDRGYEQYF	TGTGCCAGCAGCTTGCGGAGGGACAGGGGCTACGAGCAGTACTTC
TRBV11-2	TRBD2	-	TRBJ2-6	CASSLVAGGSGANVLTF	TGTGCCAGCAGCTTAGTCGCGGGAGGGTCCGGGGCCAACGTCCTGACTTTC
TRBV27	-	-	TRBJ1-1	CASSSTGRYTEAFF	TGTGCCAGCAGTTCCACAGGGAGGTACACTGAAGCTTTCTTT
TRBV5-1	TRBD1	-	TRBJ2-5	CASRRTGDRQETQYF	TGCGCCAGCCGGCGGACAGGGGATAGGCAAGAGACCCAGTACTTC
TRBV5-4	-	-	TRBJ1-2	CASRLGGTAGYTF	TGTGCCAGCAGACTAGGGGGTACGGCCGGCTACACCTTC
TRBV6-5	-	-	TRBJ1-6	CASSYREGAYNSPLHF	TGTGCCAGCAGTTATCGGGAGGGGGCCTATAATTCACCCCTCCACTTT
TRBV6-6	-	-	TRBJ2-7	CASSYAADIGTEQYF	TGTGCCAGCAGTTACGCGGCCGATATAGGGACCGAGCAGTACTTC
TRBV5-1	-	-	TRBJ2-7	CASSLDSLAYEQYF	TGCGCCAGCAGCTTGGACAGCCTAGCCTACGAGCAGTACTTC
TRBV19	-	-	TRBJ1-6	CASSISNSPLHF	TGTGCCAGTAGTATCTCTAATTCACCCCTCCACTTT